This T cell receptor (beta chain) was retrieved from a study of read filtering for tumor transcriptome and immune sequencing. Notes on the study in general: Compared with RNA-seq, IR-seq gave much higher clonotype depth and reliability. Sorted CD138-negative bone marrow cells were not purified T cells.

Concerning this clonotype: As yet, its antigen is unknown.

This library used about 360 ng RNA and molecular barcoded adaptors spanning alpha/delta and beta/gamma chains. Via MiXCR, TCRdb re-called the reads, giving one row per CDR3 protein. The repertoire holds about 86,000 distinct CDR3 sequences, with 9% to 15% as singletons. The sequence derives from a donor at least 40 years old with multiple myeloma. The specimen sequenced was a population of CD138-negative cells sorted from bone marrow.

The CDR3 bases are TGTGCCAGCAGCTCCCCGAGGGTGGGTTTTTATGAGCAGTTCTTC. Amino acids: CASSSPRVGFYEQFF. The gene calls are TRBV6-1 and TRBJ2-1; possible D gene TRBD2, 5 bases. The CDR3 runs 15 residues. The germline V gene encodes CDR1 MNHNS and CDR2 SASEGT. Trimming shortened V by 6 bases and J by 8 bases, and 20 bases separated the two germline ends.